These 23 T cell receptor beta chains share one sample of origin, sequenced in a study of blood T cell repertoires in COVID-19 (dated by TCRdb to the early 2020s). The library was built by means of the immunoSEQ multiplex PCR assay. The table was pulled from immuneACCESS by TCRdb, which kept in-frame rearrangements only. Such tables lose some clones; where checked, under half of the loss comes from unresolved V genes, and the rest has no known cause. The sample includes around 190,000 clones, with roughly three quarters observed a single time. The top ten constitute less than 20% of the sample. Sequences were obtained from PBMCs or T cells enriched from blood (not recorded which). The receptor set was obtained from a woman aged 45 to 65 with acute COVID-19.

A single count supports this clone. This chain joins TRBV29-1 and TRBJ2-5; 8 bases are a match to TRBD1. CDR3 length: 13 residues. The germline V gene has CDR1 SQVTM and CDR2 ANQGSEA. The junction had 6 bases not matched to a gene; V was cut back by 4 bases and J by 5 bases. The CDR3 region is CSVGGQGGETQYF. The CDR3 DNA is TGCAGCGTTGGAGGACAGGGAGGTGAGACCCAGTACTTC.

This sequence joins TRBV7-6 and TRBJ2-1; D may be TRBD2 (5 bases). Trimming removed 1 base from V and 10 bases from J, with 11 bases in between. The CDR3 contains 13 residues. Germline assignment: CDR1 SGHVS and CDR2 FNYEAQ. Written as DNA, the CDR3 is TGTGCCAGCAGCTTAGGTCTAGCATCGGAGCAGTTCTTC. Amino acids: CASSLGLASEQFF.

The chain carries TRBV9 and TRBJ2-1; the match to TRBD1 covers 7 bases. The CDR3 is made up of 13 amino acids. Germline V gene data show CDR1 as SGDLS and CDR2 as YYNGEE. V trimming: 2 bases; J trimming: 7 bases; junction bases outside the gene matches: 3. CDR3 coding DNA: TGTGCCAGCAGCGTGGGGACAGAGAATGAGCAGTTCTTC. Translation gives CASSVGTENEQFF.

The chain links TRBV12-3 or TRBV12-4 to TRBJ1-3; no definite D call. The ends were cut back, 6 bases at V and 5 bases at J, with 8 bases in the middle. This CDR3 contains 12 residues. The CDR3 region is CASRERRNTIYF. The CDR3, as DNA: TGTGCCAGCAGAGAGAGGAGAAACACCATATATTTT.

This clone was seen only a few times. The DNA of the CDR3 is TGTGCCAGCAGTCCCCGGGTCTCCGCTGGAAACACCATATATTTT. Amino acid sequence: CASSPRVSAGNTIYF. The chain combines TRBV25-1 with TRBJ1-3; D remains unclear. The CDR3 extends over 15 amino acids. Germline loops: CDR1 MGHDK, CDR2 SYGVNS. V lost 5 bases and J 2 bases, leaving 13 bases between the germline ends. The full variable domain, in which reference TRBV25-1 and TRBJ1-3 provide the parts outside the CDR3, is EADIYQTPRYLVIGTGKKITLECSQTMGHDKMYWYQQDPGMELHLIHYSYGVNSTEKGDLSSESTVSRIRTEHFPLTLESARPSHTSQYLCASSPRVSAGNTIYFGEGSWLTVV.

The chain's CDR3 is CASSAHGSGFNQPQHF. The CDR3 coding sequence is TGTGCCAGCAGCGCTCATGGCAGCGGATTCAATCAGCCCCAGCATTTT. The gene calls are TRBV3-1 (or the pseudogene TRBV3-2) and TRBJ1-5; D gene uncertain. Trimming removed 5 bases from V and 3 bases from J, with 17 bases in between. The CDR3 consists of 16 residues. Germline loops: CDR1 LGHDT, CDR2 YNNKEL (reference sequence).

The genes are TRBV5-1 and TRBJ2-5; D is perhaps TRBD2 (6 bases). Trimming took 4 bases from V and 5 from J, leaving 24 bases between them. The length of the CDR3 is 17 residues. Germline assignment: CDR1 SGHRS and CDR2 YFSETQ. The DNA for the CDR3 is TGCGCCAGCAGCCGCGAACGACGTAGCGGACCCGGGGAGACCCAGTACTTC. Translating gives CASSRERRSGPGETQYF.

The J gene is TRBJ2-2, the V gene TRBV14; a weak D match, TRBD1 (6 bases). The CDR3 covers 15 residues. In germline, CDR1 is SGHDN, CDR2 FVKESK. V lost 0 bases to trimming and J lost 7 bases, with 12 bases between them. The DNA of the CDR3 is TGTGCCAGCAGCCAAGATGCAGGGGTTGACGGGGAGCTGTTTTTT. Translation: CASSQDAGVDGELFF.

This clone appeared once. The genes are TRBV6-6 and TRBJ2-1; possibly TRBD2 for D (7 bases). Trimming left V 6 bases short and J 8 bases short, with 11 bases between. CDR1 is MNHNY and CDR2 is SVGAGI in the germline V gene (reference sequence). The length of the CDR3 is 12 residues. The CDR3 protein is CASSRGADEQFF. The CDR3 region has the DNA TGTGCCAGCAGCCGGGGGGCGGATGAGCAGTTCTTC.

This sequence joins TRBV13 and TRBJ2-7, with D possibly TRBD1 on 6 matching bases. Germline values: CDR1 PRHDT, CDR2 FYEKMQ (reference sequence). This CDR3 comprises 14 residues. V was cut by 4 bases and J by 5 bases, with 15 bases left in between. The DNA for the CDR3 is TGTGCCAGCAGCTCGCAGACAGGCAGTCACGAGCAGTACGTC. Translation: CASSSQTGSHEQYV.

The V call is TRBV28, the J call TRBJ1-5, with D maybe TRBD1 (6 bases). Germline lookup yields CDR1 MDHEN and CDR2 SYDVKM. Trimming cost V 3 bases and J 6 bases, with 12 bases left between them. This CDR3 spans 14 amino acids. CDR3 loop: CASSFQGRIQPQHF. The CDR3 DNA reads as TGTGCCAGCAGTTTTCAGGGGCGCATTCAGCCCCAGCATTTT. The variable domain in full, with the rest retrieved from reference TRBV28 and TRBJ1-5, is DVKVTQSSRYLVKRTGEKVFLECVQDMDHENMFWYRQDPGLGLRLIYFSYDVKMKEKGDIPEGYSVSREKKERFSLILESASTNQTSMYLCASSFQGRIQPQHFGDGTRLSIL.

This chain uses TRBV7-6 with TRBJ1-1; D call uncertain. This CDR3 has 13 residues. V dropped 4 bases and J dropped 4 bases, with 10 bases sitting between them. Germline V CDR1 and CDR2: SGHVS, FNYEAQ. The CDR3, as DNA: TGTGCCAGCAGCTCTATGGCAGGCACTGAAGCTTTCTTT. Amino acid sequence: CASSSMAGTEAFF. Combining the CDR3 with reference TRBV7-6 and TRBJ1-1 gives the whole variable domain GAGVSQSPRYKVTKRGQDVALRCDPISGHVSLYWYRQALGQGPEFLTYFNYEAQQDKSGLPNDRFSAERPEGSISTLTIQRTEQRDSAMYRCASSSMAGTEAFFGQGTRLTVV.

The V call is TRBV4-1, the J call TRBJ2-7; 9 bases match TRBD1. Germline V gene data show CDR1 as MGHRA and CDR2 as YSYEKL. The CDR3 sequence is 20 residues long. The ends lost 2 bases at V and 0 bases at J; junction bases unmatched: 17. CDR3 residues: CASSQSPGQGKVRSSYEQYV. CDR3 nucleotides: TGCGCCAGCAGCCAATCCCCGGGACAGGGTAAGGTGAGGAGCTCCTACGAGCAGTACGTC.

The chain couples TRBV6-5 to TRBJ1-3, with a weak D call TRBD1 (5 bases). CDR3 length: 14 amino acids. CDR1 and CDR2 (germline): MNHEY, SVGAGI. V shed 4 bases and J shed 4 bases, with 11 bases lying between them. Here the CDR3 reads CASSSGEVGNTIYF. CDR3 in DNA: TGTGCCAGCAGTTCGGGGGAGGTCGGAAACACCATATATTTT.

V gene TRBV6-5 combines with J gene TRBJ1-1; D is undetermined. The germline V gene encodes CDR1 MNHEY and CDR2 SVGAGI. The germline V and J ends were trimmed by 5 bases and 1 base, with 5 bases remaining between them. This CDR3 contains 12 residues. The chain's CDR3 is CASSKRNTEAFF. The CDR3 DNA is TGTGCCAGCAGTAAGCGGAACACTGAAGCTTTCTTT.

The chain links TRBV19 to TRBJ1-2; TRBD1 aligns across 7 bases. Germline loops: CDR1 LNHDA, CDR2 SQIVND (reference sequence). The CDR3 covers 15 residues. V lost 0 bases and J lost 6; bases outside the gene matches: 7. The CDR3 is CASSIDRRQGDGYTF. CDR3 nucleotide sequence: TGTGCCAGTAGTATAGATCGAAGACAGGGAGATGGCTACACCTTC. Full variable domain (rest looked up from reference TRBV19 and TRBJ1-2): DGGITQSPKYLFRKEGQNVTLSCEQNLNHDAMYWYRQDPGQGLRLIYYSQIVNDFQKGDIAEGYSVSREKKESFPLTVTSAQKNPTAFYLCASSIDRRQGDGYTFGSGTRLTVV.

The rearrangement uses TRBV5-1 and TRBJ1-2; D is perhaps TRBD1 (6 bases). The CDR3 has 15 residues. Germline CDR1 and CDR2: SGHRS and YFSETQ. V lost 4 bases and J lost 8, with 21 bases in between. In nucleotides, the CDR3 is TGCGCCAGCAGCCCGGATGGTGGGGGGGCCAAAGGCTACACCTTC. Protein: CASSPDGGGAKGYTF.

V gene TRBV3-1 (or the pseudogene TRBV3-2) combines with J gene TRBJ1-5; no clear D. Per the germline V gene, CDR1 is LGHDT and CDR2 is YNNKEL (reference sequence). The CDR3 has 14 residues. Trimming removed 0 bases from V and 4 bases from J, with 7 bases in between. The CDR3: CASSQDGKNQPQHF. In DNA form, the CDR3 reads TGTGCCAGCAGCCAAGACGGTAAGAATCAGCCCCAGCATTTT.

This chain uses TRBV5-4 with TRBJ2-3; D perhaps matches TRBD2 (5 bases). Germline V gene sequence: CDR1 SGHNT, CDR2 YYREEE (reference sequence). Trimming shortened V by 0 bases and J by 0 bases, and 11 bases separated the two germline ends. The CDR3 runs 16 residues. CDR3 sequence: CASSLGGPTSTDTQYF. The CDR3 DNA follows: TGTGCCAGCAGCTTGGGCGGGCCCACTAGCACAGATACGCAGTATTTT.

This chain uses TRBV5-5 with TRBJ2-5; D ambiguous. Germline V gene data show CDR1 as SGHKS and CDR2 as YYEKEE (reference sequence). This CDR3 has 12 residues. Trimming took 3 bases from V and 5 from J, leaving 8 bases between them. CDR3 amino acids: CASSSQMETQYF. The CDR3 bases are TGTGCCAGCAGCTCACAGATGGAGACCCAGTACTTC.

The chain joins TRBV7-8 to TRBJ2-7; 8 bases line up with TRBD1. V was pared by 3 bases and J by 7 bases, with 5 bases of the junction left unmatched. The CDR3 has 13 residues. The germline CDR1 and CDR2 sequences are SGHVS and FQNEAQ. CDR3 nucleotides: TGTGCCAGCAGCTTGGACAGGGTGGGAGAGCAGTACGTC. Its protein is CASSLDRVGEQYV.

The J gene is TRBJ2-7, the V gene TRBV27; D gene unclear. V gave up 7 bases and J gave up 1 base, with 11 bases separating them. This CDR3 region has 13 residues. Per germline, CDR1 MNHEY and CDR2 SMNVEV (reference sequence). CDR3 DNA: TGTGCCAGCATATTCGGCAGGTCCTACGAGCAGTACGTC. This encodes CASIFGRSYEQYV.

The V call is TRBV12-5, the J call TRBJ1-5; 8 nucleotides match TRBD1. Germline V lookup: CDR1 LGHNT, CDR2 FRNRAP. Trimming at V came to 9 bases and at J to 2 bases, leaving 3 bases not matched to a gene. CDR3 length: 13 amino acids. The CDR3 protein is CASRGQGNQPQHF. In DNA form, the CDR3 reads TGTGCTAGCCGGGGACAGGGCAATCAGCCCCAGCATTTT. The whole variable domain, remainder taken from reference TRBV12-5 and TRBJ1-5, is DARVTQTPRHKVTEMGQEVTMRCQPILGHNTVFWYRQTMMQGLELLAYFRNRAPLDDSGMPKDRFSAEMPDATLATLKIQPSEPRDSAVYFCASRGQGNQPQHFGDGTRLSIL.